This record looks at one T cell receptor (beta chain) sequence and its context. Before sorting, lamina propria lymphocytes were separated from surgical specimens by density gradient. The CDR3 runs to 18 residues. This sample is drawn from a study of T cell repertoires in ileal Crohn's disease. Overall study context: Patients had a median roughly 8-year disease duration, and less than 40% were active smokers. All patients had surgery for stricturing (around 61%) or penetrating (about 39%) disease.

The repertoire was sequenced with immunoSEQ multiplex PCR; TCRdb's copy has only in-frame clones and lacks some. There are a few thousand clones in the sample; approximately 88% occur only once, and around 0.8% lies in the top ten. This TCR came from an adult with Crohn's disease. Some clones in this sample may be carry-over from other donors' samples. This chain connects TRBV21-1 to TRBJ2-7; no DNA check was done on the table's D call, TRBD2. TRBV21-1 is assigned pseudogene status. Sequenced input: CD4+ T cells from ileum. This chain's CDR3 is CASIPWGTSGRTYYEQYF. In DNA, the CDR3 is TGTGCCAGCATCCCTTGGGGGACTAGCGGGAGGACATACTACGAGCAGTACTTC.